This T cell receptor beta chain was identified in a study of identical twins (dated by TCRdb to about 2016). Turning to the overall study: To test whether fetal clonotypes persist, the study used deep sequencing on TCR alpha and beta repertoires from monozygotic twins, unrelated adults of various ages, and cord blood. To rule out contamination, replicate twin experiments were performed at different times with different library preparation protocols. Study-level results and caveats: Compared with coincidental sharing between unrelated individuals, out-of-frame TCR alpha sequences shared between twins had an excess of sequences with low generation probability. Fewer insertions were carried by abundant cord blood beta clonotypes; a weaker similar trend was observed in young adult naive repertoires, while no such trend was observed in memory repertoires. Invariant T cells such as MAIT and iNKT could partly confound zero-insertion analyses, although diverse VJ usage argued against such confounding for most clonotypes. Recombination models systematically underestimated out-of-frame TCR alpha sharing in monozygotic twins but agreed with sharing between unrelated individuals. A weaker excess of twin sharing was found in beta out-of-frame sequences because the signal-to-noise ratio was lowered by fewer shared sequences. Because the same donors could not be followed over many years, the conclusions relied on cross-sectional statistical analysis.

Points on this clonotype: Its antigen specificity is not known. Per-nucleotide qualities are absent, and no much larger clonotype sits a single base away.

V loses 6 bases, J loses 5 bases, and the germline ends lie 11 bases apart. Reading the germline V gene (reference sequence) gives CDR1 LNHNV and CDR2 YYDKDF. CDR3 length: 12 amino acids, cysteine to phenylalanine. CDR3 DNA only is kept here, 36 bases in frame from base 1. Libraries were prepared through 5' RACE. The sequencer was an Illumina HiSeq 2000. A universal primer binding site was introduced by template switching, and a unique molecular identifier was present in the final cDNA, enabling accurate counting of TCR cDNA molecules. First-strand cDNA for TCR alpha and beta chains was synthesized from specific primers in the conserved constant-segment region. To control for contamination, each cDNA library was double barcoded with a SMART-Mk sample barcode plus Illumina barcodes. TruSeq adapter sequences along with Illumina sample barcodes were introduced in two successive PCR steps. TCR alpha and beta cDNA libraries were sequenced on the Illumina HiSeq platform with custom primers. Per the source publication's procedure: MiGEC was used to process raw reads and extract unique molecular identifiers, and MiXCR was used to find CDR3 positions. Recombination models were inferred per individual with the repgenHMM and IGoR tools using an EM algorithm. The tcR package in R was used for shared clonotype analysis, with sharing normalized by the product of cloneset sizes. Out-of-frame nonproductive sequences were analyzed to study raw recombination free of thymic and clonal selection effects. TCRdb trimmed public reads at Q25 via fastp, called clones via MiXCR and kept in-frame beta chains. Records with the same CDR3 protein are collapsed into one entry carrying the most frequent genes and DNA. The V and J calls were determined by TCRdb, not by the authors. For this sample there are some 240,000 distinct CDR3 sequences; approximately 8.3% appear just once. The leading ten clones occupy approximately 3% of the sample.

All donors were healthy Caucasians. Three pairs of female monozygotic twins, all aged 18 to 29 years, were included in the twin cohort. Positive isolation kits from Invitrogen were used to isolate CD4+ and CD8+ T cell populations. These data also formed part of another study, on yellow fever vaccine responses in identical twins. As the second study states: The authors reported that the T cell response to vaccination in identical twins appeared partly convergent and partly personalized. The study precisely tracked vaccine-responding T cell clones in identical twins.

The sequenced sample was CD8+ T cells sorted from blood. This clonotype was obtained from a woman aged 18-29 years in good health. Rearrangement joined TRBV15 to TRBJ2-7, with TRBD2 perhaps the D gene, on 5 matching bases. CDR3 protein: CATRTEGHEQYF. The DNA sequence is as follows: TGTGCCACCAGAACTGAGGGCCACGAGCAGTACTTC.